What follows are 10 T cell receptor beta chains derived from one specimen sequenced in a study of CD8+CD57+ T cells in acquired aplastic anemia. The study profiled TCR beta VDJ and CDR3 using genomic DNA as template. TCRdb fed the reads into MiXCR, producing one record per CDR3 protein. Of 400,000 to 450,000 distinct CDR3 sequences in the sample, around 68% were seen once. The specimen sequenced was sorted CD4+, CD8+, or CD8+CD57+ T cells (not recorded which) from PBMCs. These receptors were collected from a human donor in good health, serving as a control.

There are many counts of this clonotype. The CDR3 sequence: CASSVFPSTNEKLFF. In DNA form, the CDR3 reads TGTGCCAGCAGCGTATTTCCCTCAACTAATGAAAAACTGTTTTTT. This rearrangement joins TRBV9 to TRBJ1-4; D is unresolved. The CDR3 contains 15 residues. The germline CDR1 and CDR2 sequences are SGDLS and YYNGEE. The V and J ends lost 1 base and 0 bases respectively, with 7 bases between them.

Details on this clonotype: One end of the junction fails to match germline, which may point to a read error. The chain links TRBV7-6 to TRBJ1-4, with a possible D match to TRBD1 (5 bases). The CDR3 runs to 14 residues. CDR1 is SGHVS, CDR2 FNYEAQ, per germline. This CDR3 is CASSLAGQHEQYFF. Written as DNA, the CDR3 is TGTGCTAGCAGCTTAGCAGGGCAGCACGAGCAGTACTTCTTT. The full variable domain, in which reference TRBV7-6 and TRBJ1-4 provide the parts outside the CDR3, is GAGVSQSPRYKVTKRGQDVALRCDPISGHVSLYWYRQALGQGPEFLTYFNYEAQQDKSGLPNDRFSAERPEGSISTLTIQRTEQRDSAMYRCASSLAGQHEQYFFGSGTQLSVL.

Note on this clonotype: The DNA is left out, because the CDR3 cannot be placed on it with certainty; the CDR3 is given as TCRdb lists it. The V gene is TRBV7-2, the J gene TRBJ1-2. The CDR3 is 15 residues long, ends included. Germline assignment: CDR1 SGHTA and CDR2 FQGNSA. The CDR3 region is CASSLVSNYGYTFTF.

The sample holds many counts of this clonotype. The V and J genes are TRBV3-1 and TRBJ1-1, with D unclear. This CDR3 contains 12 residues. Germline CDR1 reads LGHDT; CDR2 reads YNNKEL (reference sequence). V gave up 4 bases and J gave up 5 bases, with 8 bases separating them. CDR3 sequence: CASSRSVTEAFF. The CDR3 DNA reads TGTGCCAGCAGCCGAAGCGTGACTGAAGCTTTCTTT.

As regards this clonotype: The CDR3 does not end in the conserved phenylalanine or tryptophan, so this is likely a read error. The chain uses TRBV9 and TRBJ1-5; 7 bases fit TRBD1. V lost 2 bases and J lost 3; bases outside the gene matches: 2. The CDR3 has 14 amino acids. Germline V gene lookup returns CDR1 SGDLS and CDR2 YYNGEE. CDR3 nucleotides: TGTGCCAGCAGCGTGACAGGGAACAATCAGCCCCAGCATCTT. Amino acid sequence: CASSVTGNNQPQHL.

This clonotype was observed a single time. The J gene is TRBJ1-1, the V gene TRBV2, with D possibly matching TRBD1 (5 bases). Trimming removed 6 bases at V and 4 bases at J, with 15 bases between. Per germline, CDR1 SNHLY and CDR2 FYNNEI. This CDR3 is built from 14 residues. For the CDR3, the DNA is TGTGCCAGCAGCTTCAACAGGATGGGCACTGAAGCTTTCTTT. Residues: CASSFNRMGTEAFF.

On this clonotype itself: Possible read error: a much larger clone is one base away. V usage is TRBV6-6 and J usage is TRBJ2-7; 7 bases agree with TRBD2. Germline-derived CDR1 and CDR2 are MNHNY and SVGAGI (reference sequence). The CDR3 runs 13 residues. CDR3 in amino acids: CASTGGSSYEQCF. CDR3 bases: TGTGCCAGCACCGGCGGGAGTTCTTACGAGCAGTGCTTC.

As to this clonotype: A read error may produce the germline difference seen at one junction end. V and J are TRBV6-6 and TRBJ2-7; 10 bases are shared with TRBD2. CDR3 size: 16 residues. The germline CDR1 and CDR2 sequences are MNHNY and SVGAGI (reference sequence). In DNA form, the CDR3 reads TGTGCCATCAGTGACTCGCCTAGCGGGGGAACCTACGAGCAGTACTTC. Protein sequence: CAISDSPSGGTYEQYF.

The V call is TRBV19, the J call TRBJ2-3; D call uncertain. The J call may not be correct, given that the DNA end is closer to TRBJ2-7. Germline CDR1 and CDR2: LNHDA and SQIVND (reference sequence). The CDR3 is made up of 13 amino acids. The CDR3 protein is CASSIAGSNEQYF. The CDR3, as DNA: TGTGCCAGTAGTATCGCCGGATCCAATGAGCAGTACTTC.

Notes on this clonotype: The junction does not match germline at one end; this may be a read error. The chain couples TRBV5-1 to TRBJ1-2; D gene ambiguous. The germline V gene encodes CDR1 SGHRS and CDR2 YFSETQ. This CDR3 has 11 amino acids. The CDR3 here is CASSLRENTTF. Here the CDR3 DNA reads TGCGCCAGCAGCCTTCGGGAGAACACCACATTC. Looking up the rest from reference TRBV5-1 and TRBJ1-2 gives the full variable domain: KAGVTQTPRYLIKTRGQQVTLSCSPISGHRSVSWYQQTPGQGLQFLFEYFSETQRNKGNFPGRFSGRQFSNSRSEMNVSTLELGDSALYLCASSLRENTTFGSGTRLTVV.